This is a list of T cell receptor beta chains from one sample in a study of T cell repertoires in cytomegalovirus infection. Their cognate antigens are unknown. TCRdb re-analysed the reads in MiXCR, keeping a single row per CDR3 protein. This table holds around 750,000 distinct CDR3 sequences, approximately 29% found once. Here the sequenced sample was cultured CD8+ T cells from PBMCs, taken from culture after CMV antigen stimulation. These TCRs come from a human donor in good health (CMV status not recorded). Some clones in this sample may be carry-over from other donors' samples. The CDR3 runs from the conserved cysteine through the conserved F or W. The D gene is left open where the match is weak. Clone size is shown for a subset of rows, as once, few, many or a class of expanded clone.

J | V | size | D | CDR3 | DNA
TRBJ2-4 | TRBV7-9 | few | . | CASSSRGGWQNIQYF | TGTGCCAGCAGCTCCCGGGGTGGGTGGCAAAACATTCAGTACTTC
TRBJ1-2 | TRBV9 | . | . | CASSGGVPF | TGTGCCAGCAGCGGAGGGGTTCCTTTC
TRBJ2-1 | TRBV2 | once | TRBD2 | CASRSGGFAYNEQFF | TGTGCCAGCAGGAGCGGGGGGTTCGCCTACAATGAGCAGTTCTTC
TRBJ1-6 | TRBV7-9 | few | TRBD1 | CASSLDRGTVSPLHF | TGTGCCAGCAGCTTGGACAGGGGGACGGTTTCACCCCTCCACTTT
TRBJ2-1 | TRBV19 | . | TRBD2 | CASSVLAGNEQFF | TGTGCCAGTAGTGTCCTAGCGGGCAATGAGCAGTTCTTC
TRBJ2-6 | TRBV4-1 | few | . | CASSQGGAGANVLTF | TGCGCCAGCAGCCAAGGGGGGGCGGGGGCCAACGTCCTGACTTTC
TRBJ1-6 | TRBV14 | . | . | CASSRRDGPLNSPLHF | TGTGCCAGCAGCCGGAGGGACGGACCCCTTAATTCACCCCTCCACTTT
TRBJ1-2 | TRBV20-1 | . | . | CSARVGGYGYTF | TGCAGTGCTAGAGTAGGTGGCTATGGCTACACCTTC
TRBJ2-7 | TRBV6-1 | . | TRBD1 | CASSGTGNIYEQYF | TGTGCCAGCAGCGGGACAGGGAATATCTACGAGCAGTACTTC
TRBJ1-6 | TRBV12-3/TRBV12-4 | few | . | CASSFSTAFAYNSPLHF | TGTGCCAGCAGTTTTTCGACAGCTTTTGCCTATAATTCACCCCTCCACTTT
TRBJ1-5 | TRBV5-5 | few | . | CASSWGGDSNQPQHF | TGTGCCAGCAGCTGGGGTGGGGATAGCAATCAGCCCCAGCATTTT
TRBJ2-2 | TRBV6-2/TRBV6-3 | few | . | CASSYHPGPNTGELFF | TGTGCCAGCAGTTACCATCCGGGACCCAACACCGGGGAGCTGTTTTTT
TRBJ2-1 | TRBV5-6 | few | TRBD2 | CASSLLAGASSDEQFF | TGTGCCAGCAGCTTGCTAGCGGGGGCCTCCAGTGATGAGCAGTTCTTC
TRBJ2-5 | TRBV7-9 | few | . | CAARGRKETQYF | TGTGCCGCGCGGGGACGGAAAGAGACCCAGTACTTC
TRBJ2-1 | TRBV19 | few | . | CASSIGRVLYNEQFF | TGTGCCAGTAGTATAGGGAGGGTACTCTACAATGAGCAGTTCTTC
TRBJ1-4 | TRBV7-9 | few | . | CASSWPGQGELFF | TGTGCCAGCAGCTGGCCGGGACAAGGGGAACTGTTTTTT
TRBJ1-6 | TRBV7-8 | many | . | CASSLEGQSNSPLHF | TGTGCCAGCAGCTTAGAGGGCCAGAGTAATTCACCCCTCCACTTT
TRBJ1-2 | TRBV28 | . | . | CASSLYVAGSYGYTF | TGTGCCAGCAGTTTATATGTGGCAGGGAGCTATGGCTACACCTTC
TRBJ1-1 | TRBV6-6 | few | . | CASRSGTATEAFF | TGTGCCAGCAGATCCGGGACGGCCACTGAAGCTTTCTTT
TRBJ2-6 | TRBV12-3/TRBV12-4 | . | . | CASSLGVPSGANVLTF | TGTGCCAGCAGTTTAGGGGTGCCCTCTGGGGCCAACGTCCTGACTTTC
TRBJ2-2 | TRBV20-1 | . | . | CSARVRGMTDTGELFF | TGCAGTGCTAGAGTCCGTGGGATGACAGACACCGGGGAGCTGTTTTTT
TRBJ1-5 | TRBV7-2 | . | . | CAPERGFVRPQHF | TGTGCCCCCGAAAGGGGGTTTGTTCGGCCCCAGCATTTT
TRBJ2-6 | TRBV28 | few | TRBD1 | CASRDRGRSGANVLTF | TGTGCCAGCAGGGACAGGGGGAGGTCTGGGGCCAACGTCCTGACTTTC
TRBJ2-1 | TRBV13 | few | TRBD2 | CASSLRASGGYNEQFF | TGTGCCAGCAGCTTAAGAGCTAGCGGGGGTTACAATGAGCAGTTCTTC
TRBJ1-2 | TRBV14 | few | TRBD1 | CASSPGQGAIYGYTF | TGTGCCAGCAGCCCTGGACAGGGGGCAATCTATGGCTACACCTTC